The 6 T cell receptor beta chains below all came from one sample that was sequenced in a study of T cell responses to AZD1222 COVID-19 vaccine. Only in-frame clones appear in the TCRdb table, and some are missing; sequencing was by immunoSEQ multiplex PCR. Of 120,000 or so clones listed, 90% were seen once; the top ten hold 4% to 5%. The sample was peripheral blood, taken 28 days after the second dose of the MenACWY control vaccine. The receptors come from an adult who received the MenACWY meningococcal vaccine as a control.

The chain has TRBV3-1 (or the pseudogene TRBV3-2) and TRBJ1-5, with 9 bases that match TRBD1. With 4 bases clipped from V and 4 bases from J, the junction kept 8 bases outside the gene matches. The CDR3 consists of 16 residues. CDR1 is LGHDT, CDR2 YNNKEL, per germline (reference sequence). The CDR3 coding sequence is TGTGCCAGCAGCCGCCCCCGGGACAGGGAGAATCAGCCCCAGCATTTT. Protein sequence: CASSRPRDRENQPQHF.

This sequence joins TRBV20-1 and TRBJ2-7, with TRBD1 matching 10 bases. The CDR3 covers 14 residues. After removal of 3 bases from V and 3 bases from J, the junction contained 5 bases not matched to a gene. Germline V gives CDR1 DFQATT, CDR2 SNEGSKA (reference sequence). CDR3 DNA sequence: TGCAGTGCTAGTTGGACAGGGGGAAACTACGAGCAGTACTTC. Protein: CSASWTGGNYEQYF.

The chain links TRBV7-8 to TRBJ2-3; no clear D gene. Trimming took 1 base from V and 2 from J, leaving 16 bases between them. Germline lookup yields CDR1 SGHVS and CDR2 FQNEAQ. CDR3 length equals 17 residues. DNA for the CDR3: TGTGCCAGCAGCTTAGGTTTTACGGGTTCTTACACAGATACGCAGTATTTT. Its protein product is CASSLGFTGSYTDTQYF.

CDR3 DNA: TGTGCCAGCAGCTTAAAGGAGCGGGAGTGGGAGACCCAGTACTTC. Amino acid sequence: CASSLKEREWETQYF. The chain carries TRBV7-8 and TRBJ2-5, with 8 bases lining up with TRBD2. The CDR3 contains 15 residues. CDR1 and CDR2 (germline): SGHVS, FQNEAQ. After removal of 2 bases from V and 5 bases from J, the junction contained 7 bases not matched to a gene. Supplemented by reference TRBV7-8 and TRBJ2-5, the full variable domain reads GAGVSQSPRYKVAKRGQDVALRCDPISGHVSLFWYQQALGQGPEFLTYFQNEAQLDKSGLPSDRFFAERPEGSVSTLKIQRTQQEDSAVYLCASSLKEREWETQYFGPGTRLLVL.

This chain connects TRBV6-4 to TRBJ2-1; the D gene could be TRBD1 or TRBD2 (5 bases each). Germline loops: CDR1 MRHNA, CDR2 SNTAGT. V was clipped by 3 bases and J by 2 bases, with 11 bases between them. This CDR3 has 15 amino acids. The CDR3 DNA reads TGTGCCAGCAGTGAAACTGGGGACCCCTACAATGAGCAGTTCTTC. Amino acids: CASSETGDPYNEQFF.

The chain employs TRBV7-8 and TRBJ2-7; D possibly corresponds to TRBD1 (6 bases). CDR1 is SGHVS and CDR2 is FQNEAQ in the germline V gene. V lost 5 bases and J lost 3, with 11 bases in between. CDR3 length: 13 residues. CDR3: CASSRTVFYEQYV. Here the CDR3 DNA reads TGTGCCAGCAGCCGGACAGTGTTCTACGAGCAGTACGTC.